This entry lists 24 T cell receptor beta chains sequenced from one sample in a study of cytomegalovirus exposure and HLA in healthy donors. Primers included in the PCR were 60 Vbeta and 13 Jbeta primers. Repertoires were generated with immunoSEQ multiplex PCR, while TCRdb's copy carries only in-frame clones and drops some. Of about 57,000 clones detected, roughly 83% appear once; the ten largest clones hold roughly 4%. The specimen sequenced was PBMCs. The receptors come from a man aged 25-45 years in good health and CMV-seronegative.

CDR3 in DNA: TGTGCCAGCAGCTTAGCAGGACTAGCGGGAGAGACCCAGTACTTC. Translating it yields CASSLAGLAGETQYF. The chain combines TRBV7-6 with TRBJ2-5, with TRBD2 matching over 11 bases. Germline CDR1 reads SGHVS; CDR2 reads FNYEAQ. V lost 0 bases, J lost 4 bases, and 1 base stayed unmatched. The CDR3 runs 15 residues.

V usage is TRBV9 and J usage is TRBJ2-2; TRBD2 aligns across 7 bases. This CDR3 contains 16 residues. V lost 0 bases, J lost 2 bases, and 4 bases stayed unmatched. Germline assignment: CDR1 SGDLS and CDR2 YYNGEE. CDR3 nucleotides: TGTGCCAGCAGCGTAGCGGCGGGAGTAAACACCGGGGAGCTGTTTTTT. Translating it yields CASSVAAGVNTGELFF.

This clone was counted a single time. CDR3 sequence reads: CASSQRPREDTEAFF. CDR3 in DNA: TGTGCCAGCAGCCAACGACCCCGAGAGGACACTGAAGCTTTCTTT. The genes are TRBV7-2 and TRBJ1-1; no reliable D call. The CDR3 spans 15 residues. Germline V gives CDR1 SGHTA, CDR2 FQGNSA. Trimming removed 5 bases from V and 3 bases from J, with 16 bases in between.

This rearrangement joins TRBV18 to TRBJ2-1; D may be TRBD1 (6 bases). Germline CDR1 reads KGHSH; CDR2 reads LQKENI. V gave up 5 bases and J gave up 0 bases, with 14 bases separating them. This CDR3 has 16 residues. The CDR3 sequence: CASSVQGLGSYNEQFF. CDR3 in DNA: TGTGCCAGCTCAGTACAGGGTTTGGGCTCCTACAATGAGCAGTTCTTC.

This chain uses TRBV4-3 with TRBJ2-7; the match to TRBD1 covers 8 bases. CDR1 is LGHNA, CDR2 YSLEER, per germline. The CDR3 covers 13 residues. The junction had 2 bases not matched to a gene; V was cut back by 1 base and J by 6 bases. In DNA, the CDR3 is TGCGCCAGCAGCCAAGGACAGGGGAGCGAGCAGTACTTC. Translated, it gives CASSQGQGSEQYF.

The gene calls are TRBV6-1 and TRBJ1-6; TRBD1 matches 9 bases. The V and J ends lost 7 bases and 9 bases, in that order; junction bases with no gene match: 7. The CDR3 contains 14 residues. Germline V gene data show CDR1 as MNHNS and CDR2 as SASEGT. This CDR3 is CASTRQGESSPLHF. The DNA of the CDR3 is TGTGCCAGCACCCGACAGGGGGAGAGTTCACCCCTCCACTTT.

The chain recombines TRBV2 with TRBJ2-5; 10 bases align to TRBD2. V was clipped by 6 bases and J by 5 bases; unmatched bases: 9. The CDR3 sequence is 15 residues long. CDR1 and CDR2 from the germline V gene are SNHLY and FYNNEI. The CDR3 is CASSLRSGGRETQYF. The CDR3 nucleotides read TGTGCCAGCAGCCTACGTAGCGGGGGGCGGGAGACCCAGTACTTC.

For the CDR3, the DNA is TGTGCCAGCATACGGGAACCAAGTGGAGAGACCCAGTACTTC. It encodes CASIREPSGETQYF. The V call is TRBV6-1, the J call TRBJ2-5; a weak D match, TRBD2 (5 bases). The CDR3 is made up of 14 amino acids. Trimming pared 7 bases from V and 4 bases from J, leaving 16 bases between. Germline V gives CDR1 MNHNS, CDR2 SASEGT.

This clone was seen only once. The chain recombines TRBV7-3 with TRBJ2-1, with a weak D call TRBD1 (6 bases). The V gene's germline CDR1 is SGHTA and CDR2 FQGTGA. Trimming stripped 6 bases from V and 6 bases from J, with 9 bases between. This CDR3 has 12 residues. This CDR3 is CASSSTGNEQFF. The CDR3 DNA reads TGTGCCAGCAGTTCGACAGGCAATGAGCAGTTCTTC.

V and J are TRBV5-8 and TRBJ1-2, with a possible D match to TRBD1 (6 bases). Deletions cut 3 bases from V and 7 bases from J, with 13 bases between. This CDR3 has 13 amino acids. CDR1 is SGHTS, CDR2 YDEGEE, per germline. For the CDR3, the DNA is TGTGCCAGCAGCTACAGGGATCGGGGTGGCTACACCTTC. Translating it yields CASSYRDRGGYTF.

The chain carries TRBV4-1 and TRBJ1-2; D not certain. The germline V gene has CDR1 MGHRA and CDR2 YSYEKL. The V end was cut by 4 bases, the J end by 4 bases, with 13 bases between. There are 14 residues in the CDR3. The CDR3 protein is CASSRERVGYGYTF. DNA of the CDR3: TGCGCCAGCAGCCGCGAGCGGGTAGGCTATGGCTACACCTTC.

This chain joins TRBV19 and TRBJ1-2; 10 nucleotides match TRBD1. V dropped 5 bases and J dropped 9; count of bases not matched to a gene: 9. This CDR3 comprises 14 residues. CDR1 LNHDA and CDR2 SQIVND come from the germline V gene (reference sequence). The CDR3 DNA reads TGTGCCAGTAGTTTACCCGGGACAGGGGAAAGCTACACCTTC. Encoded protein: CASSLPGTGESYTF. The entire variable domain, with the rest obtained from reference TRBV19 and TRBJ1-2, is as follows: DGGITQSPKYLFRKEGQNVTLSCEQNLNHDAMYWYRQDPGQGLRLIYYSQIVNDFQKGDIAEGYSVSREKKESFPLTVTSAQKNPTAFYLCASSLPGTGESYTFGSGTRLTVV.

This chain connects TRBV2 to TRBJ2-3; 10 bases are shared with TRBD1. Trimming took 6 bases from V and 2 from J; bases not matched to a gene: 5. This CDR3 has 15 amino acids. Per germline, CDR1 SNHLY and CDR2 FYNNEI. The CDR3 DNA is TGTGCCAGCAGATTGGACAGGGGGACCACAGATACGCAGTATTTT. Translation gives CASRLDRGTTDTQYF.

This chain joins TRBV6-5 and TRBJ1-1; no definite D call. V lost 2 bases to trimming and J lost 1 base, with 5 bases between them. CDR1 MNHEY and CDR2 SVGAGI come from the germline V gene. This CDR3 region has 13 residues. CDR3 protein: CASSYTENTEAFF. The CDR3 DNA is TGTGCCAGCAGTTACACAGAGAACACTGAAGCTTTCTTT.

This chain uses TRBV6-5 with TRBJ2-5, with a weak D call TRBD2 (6 bases). Germline loops: CDR1 MNHEY, CDR2 SVGAGI. The CDR3 totals 14 residues. V was shortened by 2 bases and J by 1 base, with 8 bases between the two germline ends. Here the CDR3 reads CASSYAGGQETQYF. For the CDR3, the DNA is TGTGCCAGCAGTTACGCCGGGGGCCAAGAGACCCAGTACTTC.

The CDR3 region has the DNA TGTGCCAGCAGCCCTACCGGACAGGGTAACTACAATGAGCAGTTCTTC. Residues: CASSPTGQGNYNEQFF. The chain carries TRBV7-2 and TRBJ2-1, with 8 bases identical to TRBD1. The CDR3 is 16 residues long. Per the germline V gene, CDR1 is SGHTA and CDR2 is FQGNSA. V gave up 5 bases and J gave up 3 bases; unmatched junction bases: 9.

J is TRBJ2-7 and V is TRBV5-1; the D gene is possibly TRBD2 (6 bases). Germline CDR1 SGHRS, CDR2 YFSETQ. The length of the CDR3 is 15 residues. Trimming stripped 4 bases from V and 2 bases from J, with 16 bases between. DNA for the CDR3: TGCGCCAGCAGCATGTCAGGGACTCGGGCCTACGAGCAGTACTTC. Residues: CASSMSGTRAYEQYF.

This clone was found a few times. The CDR3 DNA follows: TGTGCCAGCAGCGGTAGCGGAACCACAGATACGCAGTATTTT. Amino acids: CASSGSGTTDTQYF. V is TRBV9 and J is TRBJ2-3; a possible D gene is TRBD2 (6 bases). The V gene's germline CDR1 is SGDLS and CDR2 YYNGEE. V gave up 3 bases and J gave up 2 bases, with 10 bases separating them. CDR3 length equals 14 residues. Together with reference TRBV9 and TRBJ2-3, the CDR3 gives the full variable domain: DSGVTQTPKHLITATGQRVTLRCSPRSGDLSVYWYQQSLDQGLQFLIQYYNGEERAKGNILERFSAQQFPDLHSELNLSSLELGDSALYFCASSGSGTTDTQYFGPGTRLTVL.

The chain has TRBV6-1 and TRBJ2-7, with a tentative D call TRBD1 (6 bases). Trimming took 3 bases from V and 3 from J, leaving 15 bases between them. Per the germline V gene, CDR1 is MNHNS and CDR2 is SASEGT. The CDR3 covers 15 residues. Here the CDR3 DNA reads TGTGCCAGCAGTGAGATCGGACAGACCTTCTACGAGCAGTACTTC. Protein: CASSEIGQTFYEQYF.

The rearrangement joins TRBV11-3 to TRBJ1-2; 10 positions agree with TRBD1. The CDR3 spans 14 residues. Trimming removed 0 bases from V and 6 bases from J; junction bases left unmatched: 1. Germline V lookup: CDR1 SGHNT, CDR2 YENEEA. The chain's CDR3 is CASSLDGTGDGYTF. CDR3 DNA sequence: TGTGCCAGCAGCTTAGATGGGACAGGGGATGGCTACACCTTC.

The chain uses TRBV6-5 and TRBJ2-1; possibly TRBD1 for D (5 bases). The CDR3 runs 12 residues. CDR1 and CDR2 (germline): MNHEY, SVGAGI. The V and J ends lost 4 bases and 9 bases respectively, with 10 bases between them. The CDR3 bases are TGTGCCAGCAGTTCTACGCAGGGTGAGCAGTTCTTC. Protein sequence: CASSSTQGEQFF.

In its sample, this clone was seen a few times. This chain connects TRBV27 to TRBJ2-7; 8 bases align to TRBD1. Looked up from germline, CDR1 is MNHEY and CDR2 is SMNVEV (reference sequence). V trimming: 5 bases; J trimming: 2 bases; junction bases outside the gene matches: 5. There are 14 residues in the CDR3. The CDR3 is CASSKDRATYEQYF. CDR3 DNA: TGTGCCAGCAGTAAGGACAGGGCCACCTACGAGCAGTACTTC.

The genes are TRBV27 and TRBJ2-7, with 8 nucleotides matching TRBD1. The ends lost 2 bases at V and 4 bases at J; junction bases unmatched: 16. Per germline, CDR1 MNHEY and CDR2 SMNVEV (reference sequence). The CDR3 is 18 residues long. The CDR3 DNA reads TGTGCCAGCAGTTTAGTAGGGGACAGGTTGCGTCCGGGGTACGAGCAGTACTTC. It codes for CASSLVGDRLRPGYEQYF.

V and J are TRBV23-1 and TRBJ2-2, with TRBD2 identical over 14 bases. TRBV23-1 is marked as an open reading frame, function uncertain. The CDR3 sequence is 19 residues long. V gave up 6 bases and J gave up 5 bases; unmatched junction bases: 14. CDR3 amino acids: CASSHKGTSGRGGTGELFF. In nucleotides, the CDR3 is TGCGCCAGCAGCCATAAAGGGACTAGCGGGAGAGGGGGTACCGGGGAGCTGTTTTTT.